This TCR beta chain was sequenced during a study of spatial heterogeneity in lung cancer. The overall study: The donors comprised about 70 untreated early-stage non-small cell lung cancer patients. Study results and limitations: The appearance of ubiquitous expanded tumor TCRs in blood was greater at resection than follow-up.

Each TCR cDNA molecule bore a unique molecular identifier. MiXCR, applied by TCRdb to the 5' RACE reads, yields one record per CDR3 protein. The repertoire holds about 120,000 distinct CDR3 sequences, 12% seen once, with about 15% in the top ten. The germline CDR1 and CDR2 sequences are MNHEY and SVGAGI. The CDR3 loop spans 18 amino acids. As concerns this clonotype: The antigen remains unidentified. This may stem from a read error, because a much larger clone lies one nucleotide away.

This sample's time point: blood at routine non-recurrence follow-up after resection. Unsorted samples of tumor, nontumor lung or frozen PBMC had their whole RNA sequenced. Here the sequenced sample was PBMCs, taken at follow-up. The rearrangement joins TRBV6-5 to TRBJ2-1; 7 nucleotides match TRBD1. The receptor was derived from a male donor with early-stage non-small cell lung cancer. The CDR3 loop is CASSLDRPLSPQGNEQLF. The CDR3 DNA reads TGTGCCAGCAGTTTGGACAGGCCACTATCACCTCAGGGAAATGAGCAGCTCTTC.